This TCR beta chain was documented in a study of blood T cell repertoires in COVID-19. A word on this clone: In the same sample, other DNA sequences code for this CDR3.

Individuals drawn from some 25 US areas were about 18 to 90 years old. As processed by the authors: From reference gene primer amplification, estimates of nucleated cell counts were derived. Profiling relied on immunoSEQ multiplex PCR, and the TCRdb table lists in-frame clones only, not all of them. D and trimming were read from the DNA, whereas the V and J calls and clone size are those reported in that table. The table lists around 250,000 clones, just over 85% of them singletons. This CDR3 has 13 residues. Germline-derived CDR1 and CDR2 are MDHEN and SYDVKM. Trimming took 4 bases from V and 4 from J; bases not matched to a gene: 3.

Material for sequencing was PBMCs or T cells enriched from blood (not recorded which). The receptor comes from a man in his late teens or twenties who had recovered from COVID-19. The chain employs TRBV28 and TRBJ2-7; 8 bases agree with TRBD1. CDR3 sequence reads: CASSSGQDYEQYF. The CDR3 DNA reads TGTGCCAGCAGTTCGGGACAGGATTACGAGCAGTACTTC.